Below are 6 T cell receptor beta chains sequenced from a single sample in a study of human T cells and chemical hapten exposure. Using its own MiXCR run on the RACE reads, TCRdb lists one record per CDR3 protein. The sample holds roughly 120,000 distinct CDR3 sequences, over 10% seen once. Stated time point: patch test 1, 2 weeks after DPC sensitization. Treatment meaning: therapeutic diphenylcyclopropenone sensitization with weekly scalp DPC. The specimen was whole blood, collected in connection with sensitization to the hapten diphenylcyclopropenone (DPC). The receptors come from a woman aged 45 to 65 with alopecia areata. Some clones in this sample may be carry-over from other donors' samples.

Many counts were recorded for this clonotype. The J gene is TRBJ1-5, the V gene TRBV20-1; D perhaps matches TRBD1 (5 bases). CDR3 length: 16 amino acids. V lost 1 base, J lost 0 bases, and 13 bases lay in between. In germline, CDR1 is DFQATT, CDR2 SNEGSKA (reference sequence). The CDR3 loop is CSARVGGDYSNQPQHF. As DNA, the CDR3 is TGCAGTGCTAGAGTGGGGGGAGACTATAGCAATCAGCCCCAGCATTTT.

This clonotype was counted ten times or more. The chain links TRBV5-1 to TRBJ2-2; D gene unclear. CDR1 is SGHRS and CDR2 is YFSETQ in the germline V gene. Trimming left V 4 bases short and J 8 bases short, with 12 bases between. The CDR3 loop spans 13 amino acids. The CDR3 region is CASSLQVEGELFF. CDR3 bases: TGCGCCAGCAGCCTCCAGGTAGAGGGGGAGCTGTTTTTT.

The rearrangement links TRBV5-6 to TRBJ1-3; TRBD1 matches at 11 bases. With 6 bases clipped from V and 3 bases from J, the junction kept 8 bases outside the gene matches. From germline, CDR1 is SGHDT and CDR2 YYEEEE. This CDR3 has 16 residues. The CDR3 DNA reads as TGTGCCAGCAACCTGCGGACAGGGGGCTTTGGAAACACCATATATTTT. Amino acid sequence: CASNLRTGGFGNTIYF.

This clonotype was counted between two and nine times. This sequence joins TRBV27 and TRBJ2-1; the match to TRBD1 covers 7 bases. This CDR3 contains 16 residues. Germline trimming cut 3 bases from V and 0 bases from J; bases unmatched to any gene: 5. Germline CDR1 is MNHEY and CDR2 is SMNVEV (reference sequence). This chain's CDR3 is CASSFGRDSSYNEQFF. The CDR3 DNA follows: TGTGCCAGCAGTTTCGGCCGGGACAGCTCCTACAATGAGCAGTTCTTC.

The sample holds many counts of this clonotype. The V gene is TRBV14, the J gene TRBJ2-2; no definite D call. V was shortened by 0 bases and J by 0 bases, with 11 bases between the two germline ends. In germline, CDR1 is SGHDN, CDR2 FVKESK. This CDR3 spans 17 amino acids. The DNA for the CDR3 is TGTGCCAGCAGCCAAGAGTGGCGCTCAGCGAACACCGGGGAGCTGTTTTTT. Translating it yields CASSQEWRSANTGELFF.

This clonotype was seen more than once but under ten times. V and J are TRBV7-2 and TRBJ2-7; 7 nucleotides align to TRBD2. V lost 1 base, J lost 3 bases, and 3 bases stayed unmatched. The germline CDR1 and CDR2 sequences are SGHTA and FQGNSA. The CDR3 is 14 amino acids. The CDR3 spells CASSLVWGGYEQYF. CDR3 nucleotide sequence: TGTGCCAGCAGCTTAGTATGGGGGGGCTACGAGCAGTACTTC. Complete variable domain (other parts from reference TRBV7-2 and TRBJ2-7): GAGVSQSPSNKVTEKGKDVELRCDPISGHTALYWYRQSLGQGLEFLIYFQGNSAPDKSGLPSDRFSAERTGGSVSTLTIQRTQQEDSAVYLCASSLVWGGYEQYFGPGTRLTVT.